Each of the 4 T cell receptor beta chains below was sequenced from the same sample in a study of cytomegalovirus exposure and HLA in healthy donors. Amplification used 60 Vbeta primers and 13 Jbeta primers. Sequenced by immunoSEQ multiplex PCR; TCRdb stores in-frame clones only, minus some. The table has about 150,000 clones, roughly 80% seen once; the top ten hold about 11%. The sequencing input was PBMCs. The receptors come from a man between 18 and 35 years old in good health and CMV-seropositive.

This chain joins TRBV6-1 and TRBJ1-1; D perhaps matches TRBD1 (5 bases). V was trimmed by 0 bases and J by 10 bases, leaving 15 bases between them. The length of the CDR3 is 14 residues. Germline lookup yields CDR1 MNHNS and CDR2 SASEGT. CDR3 loop: CASSEAMPRVPAFF. As DNA, the CDR3 is TGTGCCAGCAGTGAAGCGATGCCCAGGGTCCCAGCTTTCTTT.

The chain uses TRBV18 and TRBJ1-5; tentatively, D is TRBD1 (5 bases). Germline CDR1 is KGHSH and CDR2 is LQKENI. Trimming left V 3 bases short and J 0 bases short, with 9 bases between. CDR3 size: 15 residues. The CDR3 nucleotides read TGTGCCAGCTCACCCCGGACAAATAGCAATCAGCCCCAGCATTTT. As protein: CASSPRTNSNQPQHF.

The J gene is TRBJ2-7, the V gene TRBV15, with D possibly being TRBD1 (6 bases). Per the germline V gene, CDR1 is LNHNV and CDR2 is YYDKDF (reference sequence). The CDR3 loop spans 16 amino acids. The V end lost 2 bases, the J end lost 4 bases, and 18 bases lay between the germline ends. This CDR3 reads CATSRPKTGAKYEQYF. CDR3 bases: TGTGCCACCAGCAGACCAAAGACAGGAGCCAAATACGAGCAGTACTTC.

This clone was observed once. The chain carries TRBV7-9 and TRBJ2-1; 9 bases are a match to TRBD2. Germline loops: CDR1 SEHNR, CDR2 FQNEAQ (reference sequence). Trimming cost V 3 bases and J 6 bases; bases outside gene matches: 6. This CDR3 is built from 15 residues. DNA of the CDR3: TGTGCCAGCAGCTTGGAGCGGGAGGCGGGCAATGAGCAGTTCTTC. Protein sequence: CASSLEREAGNEQFF.